This T cell receptor beta chain is drawn from a study of neoadjuvant anti-PD-1 for oral cavity cancer. The assay was immunoSEQ multiplex PCR, and TCRdb's table has in-frame clones only and misses some. In the table there are fewer than 90,000 clones, 70% to 85% of which are singletons. Per germline, CDR1 MNHNS and CDR2 SASEGT. Trimming took off 2 bases at V and 1 base at J, with 14 bases between the two ends. The CDR3 consists of 16 residues. This clonotype was obtained from a person between 40 and 85 years old with oral cavity squamous cell carcinoma. The chain has TRBV6-1 and TRBJ1-1, with a possible D match to TRBD1 (5 bases). The material sequenced was PBMCs, taken before nivolumab (anti-PD-1) treatment. CDR3 DNA sequence: TGTGCCAGCAGTGAATGGGTCAGGGTGAGGAACACTGAAGCTTTCTTT. Translating it yields CASSEWVRVRNTEAFF.